This T cell receptor beta chain is drawn from a study of blood T cell repertoires in COVID-19. About the research overall: The United States, Italy and Spain provided the acute and convalescent COVID-19 samples. Nucleic acid was either cDNA or gDNA, and it came from T cells, B-cell-depleted T cells, or PBMCs.

Source study methods: The authors estimated nucleated cell counts from reference gene primer amplification. Clones were sequenced by immunoSEQ multiplex PCR, and TCRdb holds only the in-frame ones, with some missing. V and J calls and clone size are copied from that table; D and trimming were computed from the DNA. The sample lists about 140,000 clones, under 85% occurring once. CDR1 and CDR2 (germline): SGDLS, YYNGEE. This CDR3 spans 14 amino acids. The V gene lost 2 bases and the J gene lost 3 bases, with 8 bases spanning the gap. Sequenced sample: peripheral blood. This TCR was recovered from a man aged 45-65 years with active or convalescent COVID-19. This chain joins TRBV9 and TRBJ2-2; D perhaps matches TRBD2 (5 bases). The CDR3 DNA reads TGTGCCAGCAGCGTGTCCGGGGACACCGGGGAGCTGTTTTTT. This sequence encodes CASSVSGDTGELFF.